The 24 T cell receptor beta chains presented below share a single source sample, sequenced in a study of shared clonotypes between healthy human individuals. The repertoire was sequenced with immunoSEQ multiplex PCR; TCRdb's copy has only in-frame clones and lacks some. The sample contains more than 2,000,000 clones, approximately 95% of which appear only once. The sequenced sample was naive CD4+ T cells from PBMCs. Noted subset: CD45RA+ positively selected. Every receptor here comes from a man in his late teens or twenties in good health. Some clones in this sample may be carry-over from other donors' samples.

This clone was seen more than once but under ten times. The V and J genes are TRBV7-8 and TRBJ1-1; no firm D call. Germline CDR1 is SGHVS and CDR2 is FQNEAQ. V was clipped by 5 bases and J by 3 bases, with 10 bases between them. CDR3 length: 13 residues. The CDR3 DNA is TGTGCCAGCAGCAACGGGCTTCACACTGAAGCTTTCTTT. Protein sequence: CASSNGLHTEAFF.

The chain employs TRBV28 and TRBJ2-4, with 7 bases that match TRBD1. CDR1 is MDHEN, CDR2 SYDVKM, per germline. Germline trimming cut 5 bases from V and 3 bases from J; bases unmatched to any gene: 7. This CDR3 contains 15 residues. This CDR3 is CASSVGGAGKNIQYF. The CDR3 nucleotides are TGTGCCAGCAGTGTAGGGGGCGCGGGCAAAAACATTCAGTACTTC.

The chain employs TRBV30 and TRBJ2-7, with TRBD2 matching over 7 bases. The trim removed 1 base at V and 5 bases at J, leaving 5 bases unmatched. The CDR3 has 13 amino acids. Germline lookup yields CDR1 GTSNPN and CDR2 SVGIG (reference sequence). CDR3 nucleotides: TGTGCCTGGAGTGCGAGGGGAGGGGACGAGCAGTACTTC. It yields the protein CAWSARGGDEQYF.

For the CDR3, the DNA is TGTGCCAGCAGTGGCTTAGGGGGAAGGGTAGCAGATACGCAGTATTTT. Translated, it gives CASSGLGGRVADTQYF. The rearrangement uses TRBV6-1 and TRBJ2-3, with D perhaps matching TRBD1 (6 bases). V lost 4 bases and J 4 bases, leaving 18 bases between the germline ends. This CDR3 is built from 16 residues. The germline CDR1 and CDR2 sequences are MNHNS and SASEGT.

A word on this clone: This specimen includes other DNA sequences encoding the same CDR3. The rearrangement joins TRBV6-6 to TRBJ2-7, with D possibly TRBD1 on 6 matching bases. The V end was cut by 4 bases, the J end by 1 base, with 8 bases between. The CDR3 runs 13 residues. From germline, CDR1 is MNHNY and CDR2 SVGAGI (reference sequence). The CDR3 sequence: CASSSGQSYEQYF. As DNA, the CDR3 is TGTGCCAGCAGTTCAGGACAGTCCTACGAGCAGTACTTC.

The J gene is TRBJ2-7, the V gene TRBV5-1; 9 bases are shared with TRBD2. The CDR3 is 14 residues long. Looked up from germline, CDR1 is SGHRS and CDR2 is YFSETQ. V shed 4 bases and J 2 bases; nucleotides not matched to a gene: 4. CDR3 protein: CASSTASGTYEQYF. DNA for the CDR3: TGCGCCAGCAGCACCGCTAGCGGGACCTACGAGCAGTACTTC. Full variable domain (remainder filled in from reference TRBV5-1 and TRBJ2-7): KAGVTQTPRYLIKTRGQQVTLSCSPISGHRSVSWYQQTPGQGLQFLFEYFSETQRNKGNFPGRFSGRQFSNSRSEMNVSTLELGDSALYLCASSTASGTYEQYFGPGTRLTVT.

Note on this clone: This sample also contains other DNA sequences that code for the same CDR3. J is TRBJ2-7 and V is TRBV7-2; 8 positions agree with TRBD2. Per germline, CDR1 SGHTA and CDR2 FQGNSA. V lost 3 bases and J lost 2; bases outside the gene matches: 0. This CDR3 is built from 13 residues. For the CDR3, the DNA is TGTGCCAGCAGCTTTAGCGGGGCCTACGAGCAGTACTTC. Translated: CASSFSGAYEQYF.

CDR3 in amino acids: CASSRDRAASQPQHF. The CDR3 nucleotides are TGTGCCAGCAGTAGGGACAGGGCAGCGAGTCAGCCCCAGCATTTT. This chain connects TRBV2 to TRBJ1-5, with 9 bases fitting TRBD1. Germline-derived CDR1 and CDR2 are SNHLY and FYNNEI. The trim removed 5 bases at V and 6 bases at J, leaving 8 bases unmatched. The CDR3 runs to 15 residues.

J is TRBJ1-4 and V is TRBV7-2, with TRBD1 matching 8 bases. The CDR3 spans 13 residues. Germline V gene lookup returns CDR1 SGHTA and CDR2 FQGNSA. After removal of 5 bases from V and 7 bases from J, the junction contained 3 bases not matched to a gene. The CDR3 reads CASSRTGFEKLFF. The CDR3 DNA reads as TGTGCCAGCAGCAGGACAGGGTTTGAAAAACTGTTTTTT.

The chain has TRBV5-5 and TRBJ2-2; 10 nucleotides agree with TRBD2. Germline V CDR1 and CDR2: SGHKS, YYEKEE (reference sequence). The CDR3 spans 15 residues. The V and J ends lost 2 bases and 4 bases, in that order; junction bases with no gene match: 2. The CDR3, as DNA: TGTGCCAGCAGCTTTCTAGCGGGAGTCACCGGGGAGCTGTTTTTT. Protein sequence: CASSFLAGVTGELFF.

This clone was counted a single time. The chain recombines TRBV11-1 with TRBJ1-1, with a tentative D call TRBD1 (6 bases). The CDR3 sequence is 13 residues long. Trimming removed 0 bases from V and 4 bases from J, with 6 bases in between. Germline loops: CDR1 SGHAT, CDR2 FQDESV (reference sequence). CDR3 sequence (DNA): TGTGCCAGCAGCTTAGCAGGGGGCACTGAAGCTTTCTTT. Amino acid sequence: CASSLAGGTEAFF.

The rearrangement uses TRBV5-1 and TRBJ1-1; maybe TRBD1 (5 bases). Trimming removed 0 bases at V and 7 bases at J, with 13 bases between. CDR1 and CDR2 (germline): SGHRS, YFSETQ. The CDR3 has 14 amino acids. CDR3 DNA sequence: TGCGCCAGCAGCTTGGTCGGGGGGTCAGATGAAGCTTTCTTT. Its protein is CASSLVGGSDEAFF.

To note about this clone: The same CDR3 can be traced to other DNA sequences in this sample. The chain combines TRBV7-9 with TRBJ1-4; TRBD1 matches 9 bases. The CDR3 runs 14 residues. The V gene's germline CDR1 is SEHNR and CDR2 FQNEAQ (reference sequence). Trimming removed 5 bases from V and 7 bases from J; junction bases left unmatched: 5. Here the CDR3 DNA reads TGTGCCAGCAGCCCCGGGACAGGGAGTGAAAAACTGTTTTTT. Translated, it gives CASSPGTGSEKLFF.

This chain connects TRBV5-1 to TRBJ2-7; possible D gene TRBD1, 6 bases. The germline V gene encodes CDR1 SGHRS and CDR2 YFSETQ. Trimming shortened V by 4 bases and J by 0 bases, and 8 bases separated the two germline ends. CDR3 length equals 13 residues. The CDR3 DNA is TGCGCCAGCAGCCGGACAGTCTCCTACGAGCAGTACTTC. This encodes CASSRTVSYEQYF.

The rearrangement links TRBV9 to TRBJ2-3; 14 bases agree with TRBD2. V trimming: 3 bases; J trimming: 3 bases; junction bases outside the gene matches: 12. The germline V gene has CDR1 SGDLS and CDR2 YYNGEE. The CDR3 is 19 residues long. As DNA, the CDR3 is TGTGCCAGCAGCGCTGGACAGGGGGGACTAGCGGGAGCAACAGATACGCAGTATTTT. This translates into CASSAGQGGLAGATDTQYF.

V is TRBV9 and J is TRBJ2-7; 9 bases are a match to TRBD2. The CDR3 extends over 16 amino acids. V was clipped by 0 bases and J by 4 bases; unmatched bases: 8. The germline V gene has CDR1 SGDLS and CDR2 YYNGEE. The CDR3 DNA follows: TGTGCCAGCAGCGTAGTTGGTAGCGGGAGAGTTTACGAGCAGTACTTC. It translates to CASSVVGSGRVYEQYF.

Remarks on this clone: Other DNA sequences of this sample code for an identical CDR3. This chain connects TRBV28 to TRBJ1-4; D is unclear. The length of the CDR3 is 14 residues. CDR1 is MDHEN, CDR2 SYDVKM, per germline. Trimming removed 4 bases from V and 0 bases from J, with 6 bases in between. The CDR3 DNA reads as TGTGCCAGCAGTTCCCCAGCAACTAATGAAAAACTGTTTTTT. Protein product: CASSSPATNEKLFF.

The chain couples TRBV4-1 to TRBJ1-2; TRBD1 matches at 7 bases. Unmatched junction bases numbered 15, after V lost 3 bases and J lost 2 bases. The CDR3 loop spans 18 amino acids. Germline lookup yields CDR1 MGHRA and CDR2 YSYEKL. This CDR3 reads CASSHREGQWGINYGYTF. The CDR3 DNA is TGCGCCAGCAGCCATCGTGAGGGACAGTGGGGGATAAACTATGGCTACACCTTC.

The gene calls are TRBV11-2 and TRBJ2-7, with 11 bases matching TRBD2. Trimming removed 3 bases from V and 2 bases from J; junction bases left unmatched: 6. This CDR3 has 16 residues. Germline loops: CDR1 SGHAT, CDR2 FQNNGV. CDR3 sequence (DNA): TGTGCCAGCAGCTTTACTAGCGGGAGCTCAGCCTACGAGCAGTACTTC. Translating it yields CASSFTSGSSAYEQYF.

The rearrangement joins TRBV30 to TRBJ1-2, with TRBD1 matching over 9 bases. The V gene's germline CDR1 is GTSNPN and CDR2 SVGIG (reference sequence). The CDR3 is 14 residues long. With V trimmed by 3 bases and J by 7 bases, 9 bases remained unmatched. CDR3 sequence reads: CAWREQGARGGYTF. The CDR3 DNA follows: TGTGCCTGGAGGGAACAGGGGGCGCGAGGTGGCTACACCTTC.

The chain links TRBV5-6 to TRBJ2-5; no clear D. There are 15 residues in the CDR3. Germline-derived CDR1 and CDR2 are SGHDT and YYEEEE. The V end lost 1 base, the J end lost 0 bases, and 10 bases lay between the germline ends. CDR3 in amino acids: CASSLKGRNQETQYF. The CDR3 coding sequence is TGTGCCAGCAGCTTGAAGGGCAGAAACCAAGAGACCCAGTACTTC.

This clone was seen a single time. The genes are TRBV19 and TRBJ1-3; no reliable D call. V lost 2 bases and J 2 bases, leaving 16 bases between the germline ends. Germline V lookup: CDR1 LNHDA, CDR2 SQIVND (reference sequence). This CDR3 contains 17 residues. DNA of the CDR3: TGTGCCAGTAGTATATCCGGACCTCTATCCACTGGAAACACCATATATTTT. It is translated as CASSISGPLSTGNTIYF. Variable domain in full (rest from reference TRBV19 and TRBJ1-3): DGGITQSPKYLFRKEGQNVTLSCEQNLNHDAMYWYRQDPGQGLRLIYYSQIVNDFQKGDIAEGYSVSREKKESFPLTVTSAQKNPTAFYLCASSISGPLSTGNTIYFGEGSWLTVV.

In DNA form, the CDR3 reads TGTGCCAGCTCCGCACGCGGGAAGAATGAAAAACTGTTTTTT. Amino acids: CASSARGKNEKLFF. This sequence joins TRBV18 and TRBJ1-4; D remains ambiguous. The CDR3 loop spans 14 amino acids. The germline V and J ends were trimmed by 6 bases and 5 bases, with 13 bases remaining between them. Germline lookup yields CDR1 KGHSH and CDR2 LQKENI.

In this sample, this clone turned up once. The CDR3 protein is CASSQQLLAHSSYEQYF. The CDR3 DNA reads as TGTGCCAGCAGCCAACAGCTGTTGGCCCACAGCTCCTACGAGCAGTACTTC. This rearrangement joins TRBV7-8 to TRBJ2-7; D is ambiguous. Germline V gives CDR1 SGHVS, CDR2 FQNEAQ. The CDR3 is 17 residues long. V lost 5 bases and J 0 bases, leaving 20 bases between the germline ends.